The 30 T cell receptor beta chains in this list originate from one sample, sequenced in a study of vaccination and CD4 T cells after COVID-19. Time point denoted: late sampling 161 to 241 days after vaccination in a few convalescent patients. Treatment noted: roughly 10-day PBMC culture with coronavirus spike peptide pools or control peptides (ViraFEST assay). Cultured CD4+ T cells had their DNA profiled by the Oncomine TCR Beta short-read assay. TCRdb itself ran the PCR reads through MiXCR, one entry per CDR3 protein. The table includes approximately 24,000 distinct CDR3 sequences, around 28% detected once. What these receptors recognize is not known. The source was CD4+ T cells from blood, cultured in vitro, collected about 7 months after SARS-CoV-2 vaccination. All receptors come from a human donor who had recovered from COVID-19.

This clonotype was counted a few times. The chain recombines TRBV20-1 with TRBJ2-7; D possibly corresponds to TRBD2 (5 bases). Germline V gene data show CDR1 as DFQATT and CDR2 as SNEGSKA (reference sequence). Trimming removed 7 bases from V and 5 bases from J, with 24 bases in between. The CDR3 has 15 amino acids. The CDR3 loop reads CSVPATIRGLDEQYF. CDR3 sequence (DNA): TGCAGTGTACCCGCAACCATACGAGGGTTAGACGAGCAGTACTTC.

This clonotype was found a few times. V and J are TRBV7-2 and TRBJ2-7; 8 nucleotides line up with TRBD2. The germline CDR1 and CDR2 sequences are SGHTA and FQGNSA. Trimming cost V 5 bases and J 12 bases; bases outside gene matches: 15. The CDR3 consists of 14 residues. In nucleotides, the CDR3 is TGTGCCAGCAGCCCGCAATCGAGCGGGAGTCGGGCGTACTTC. It is translated as CASSPQSSGSRAYF.

This chain connects TRBV6-1 to TRBJ2-3, with 11 bases aligning to TRBD2. Per germline, CDR1 MNHNS and CDR2 SASEGT. The CDR3 has 16 residues. The trim removed 6 bases at V and 4 bases at J, leaving 9 bases unmatched. CDR3: CASRGLAGGHADTQYF. CDR3 DNA sequence: TGTGCCAGCAGGGGCCTAGCGGGAGGTCACGCAGATACGCAGTATTTT.

This clonotype was picked up one time. The rearrangement uses TRBV15 and TRBJ1-1; D unclear. The CDR3 is made up of 13 amino acids. Trimming stripped 1 base from V and 12 bases from J, with 15 bases between. Germline-derived CDR1 and CDR2 are LNHNV and YYDKDF (reference sequence). This CDR3 reads CATSRGLTSPSFF. CDR3 DNA sequence: TGTGCCACCAGCAGAGGTCTTACCTCACCTTCTTTCTTT.

J is TRBJ2-5 and V is TRBV20-1; D remains unclear. V was trimmed by 0 bases and J by 2 bases, leaving 10 bases between them. The length of the CDR3 is 14 residues. The germline V gene encodes CDR1 DFQATT and CDR2 SNEGSKA (reference sequence). The CDR3, as DNA: TGCAGTGCTAGAGATACTTACTTGCAAGAGACCCAGTACTTC. Protein product: CSARDTYLQETQYF.

The rearrangement uses TRBV4-1 and TRBJ2-7; no reliable D call. V was trimmed by 4 bases and J by 2 bases, leaving 9 bases between them. Germline assignment: CDR1 MGHRA and CDR2 YSYEKL. The CDR3 consists of 13 residues. CDR3 in DNA: TGCGCCAGCAGCCCCGGGCCAGCCTACGAGCAGTACTTC. It specifies CASSPGPAYEQYF.

The chain combines TRBV20-1 with TRBJ2-5, with 8 nucleotides matching TRBD2. The CDR3 has 15 residues. V was pared by 5 bases and J by 2 bases, with 10 bases of the junction left unmatched. Germline CDR1 DFQATT, CDR2 SNEGSKA (reference sequence). The DNA for the CDR3 is TGCAGTGCTTCTCCCTATACTAGCGGACAAGAGACCCAGTACTTC. It codes for CSASPYTSGQETQYF.

V is TRBV20-1 and J is TRBJ2-7; D is unresolved. Trimming took 7 bases from V and 6 from J, leaving 4 bases between them. CDR1 and CDR2 (germline): DFQATT, SNEGSKA (reference sequence). The CDR3 covers 8 residues. This CDR3 is CSVGEQYF. CDR3 in DNA: TGCAGTGTCGGCGAGCAGTACTTC.

This clonotype turned up a few times. The chain recombines TRBV27 with TRBJ2-5, with D perhaps being TRBD1 or TRBD2 (6 bases each). The CDR3 runs 12 residues. Trimming took off 5 bases at V and 7 bases at J, with 11 bases between the two ends. Germline V gene sequence: CDR1 MNHEY, CDR2 SMNVEV (reference sequence). CDR3 nucleotide sequence: TGTGCCAGCAGTGAGGGGGGTGGGACCCAGTACTTC. Translating it yields CASSEGGGTQYF.

The rearrangement links TRBV28 to TRBJ2-5; 7 bases match TRBD1. This CDR3 is 14 amino acids long. Trimming at V came to 5 bases and at J to 1 base, leaving 4 bases not matched to a gene. Germline V gives CDR1 MDHEN, CDR2 SYDVKM. The CDR3 protein is CASSTTGAQETQYF. The CDR3 nucleotides read TGTGCCAGCAGTACCACAGGGGCCCAAGAGACCCAGTACTTC.

V is TRBV12-3 or TRBV12-4 and J is TRBJ1-5, with TRBD1 identical over 7 bases. Losses at the gene ends were 4 bases for V and 9 bases for J; bases not matched to a gene: 9. This CDR3 has 14 amino acids. DNA for the CDR3: TGTGCCAGCAGTTCGGGACAGATCCTAGGGCCCCAGCATTTT. It yields the protein CASSSGQILGPQHF.

The V call is TRBV9, the J call TRBJ2-7; 10 nucleotides agree with TRBD1. The CDR3 covers 17 residues. Germline V CDR1 and CDR2: SGDLS, YYNGEE. Losses at the gene ends were 0 bases for V and 3 bases for J; bases not matched to a gene: 9. CDR3 loop: CASSVDAGGQGYYEQYF. Written as DNA, the CDR3 is TGTGCCAGCAGCGTAGACGCCGGGGGACAGGGGTACTACGAGCAGTACTTC.

This rearrangement joins TRBV10-3 to TRBJ1-6; no definite D call. Germline V lookup: CDR1 ENHRY, CDR2 SYGVKD. V lost 0 bases and J 8 bases, leaving 5 bases between the germline ends. The CDR3 totals 13 residues. As DNA, the CDR3 is TGTGCCATCAGTGAGTCGAGGGATTCACCCCTCCACTTT. This translates into CAISESRDSPLHF.

The chain employs TRBV4-2 and TRBJ2-7; D call uncertain. There are 12 residues in the CDR3. Trimming took off 1 base at V and 5 bases at J, with 6 bases between the two ends. The germline V gene has CDR1 LGHNA and CDR2 YNFKEQ. The CDR3 sequence: CASSQVRDEQYF. The CDR3 DNA sequence: TGTGCCAGCAGCCAAGTTCGCGACGAGCAGTACTTC.

This chain joins TRBV2 and TRBJ1-1; D is possibly TRBD1 (5 bases). Germline CDR1 is SNHLY and CDR2 is FYNNEI. The CDR3 is made up of 13 amino acids. The germline V and J ends were trimmed by 2 bases and 5 bases, with 9 bases remaining between them. The CDR3 region has the DNA TGTGCCAGCAGTGAATTCAGGGCAACTGAAGCTTTCTTT. It yields the protein CASSEFRATEAFF. Full variable domain (rest looked up from reference TRBV2 and TRBJ1-1): EPEVTQTPSHQVTQMGQEVILRCVPISNHLYFYWYRQILGQKVEFLVSFYNNEISEKSEIFDDQFSVERPDGSNFTLKIRSTKLEDSAMYFCASSEFRATEAFFGQGTRLTVV.

The chain combines TRBV5-6 with TRBJ2-5, with D unclear. The germline CDR1 and CDR2 sequences are SGHDT and YYEEEE. This CDR3 is built from 12 residues. Trimming stripped 0 bases from V and 4 bases from J, with 4 bases between. The CDR3, as DNA: TGTGCCAGCAGCTTGGTGGGAGAGACCCAGTACTTC. It encodes CASSLVGETQYF.

This clonotype has just a few counts. This rearrangement joins TRBV6-1 to TRBJ1-2; the match to TRBD1 covers 8 bases. The CDR3 contains 13 residues. Trimming cost V 5 bases and J 7 bases; bases outside gene matches: 6. The germline V gene encodes CDR1 MNHNS and CDR2 SASEGT. The CDR3 DNA reads TGTGCCAGCAGTCGCGGGGACAGGTCTGGCTACACCTTC. It yields the protein CASSRGDRSGYTF.

The CDR3 region has the DNA TGCAGTGCTAGTTACATGGGAGACACTGAAGCTTTCTTT. It encodes CSASYMGDTEAFF. The J gene is TRBJ1-1, the V gene TRBV20-1, with no clear D. The V end was cut by 3 bases, the J end by 3 bases, with 11 bases between. The CDR3 extends over 13 amino acids. Germline V gene lookup returns CDR1 DFQATT and CDR2 SNEGSKA (reference sequence).

The rearrangement links TRBV11-3 to TRBJ2-6; D is tentatively TRBD1 or TRBD2 (5 bases each). This CDR3 has 14 residues. V was pared by 4 bases and J by 4 bases, with 8 bases between. Germline V gives CDR1 SGHNT, CDR2 YENEEA. CDR3 DNA: TGTGCCAGCAGCTCCGGGGCGGGGGCCAACGTCCTGACTTTC. Protein: CASSSGAGANVLTF.

This clonotype was picked up a small number of times. The chain is built from TRBV25-1 and TRBJ2-5, with D hard to call. Trimming removed 3 bases at V and 0 bases at J, with 8 bases between. The CDR3 covers 14 residues. Germline V gene lookup returns CDR1 MGHDK and CDR2 SYGVNS. CDR3 region: CASSESLYQETQYF. The CDR3 DNA follows: TGTGCCAGCAGTGAGTCCTTGTACCAAGAGACCCAGTACTTC.

In the case of this clonotype: Relative to the germline gene, one junction end is altered; a read error may explain this. The rearrangement links TRBV20-1 to TRBJ1-1, with D unclear. Germline values: CDR1 DFQATT, CDR2 SNEGSKA (reference sequence). This CDR3 region has 11 residues. This CDR3 is CSATENAEAFF. CDR3 coding DNA: TGCAGTGCTACGGAGAACGCTGAAGCTTTCTTT.

This clonotype was observed a few times. This chain connects TRBV7-6 to TRBJ2-7, with 7 bases identical to TRBD2. The CDR3 is made up of 18 amino acids. CDR1 and CDR2 (germline): SGHVS, FNYEAQ. With 3 bases clipped from V and 5 bases from J, the junction kept 19 bases outside the gene matches. Written as DNA, the CDR3 is TGTGCCAGCAGCTTTTCGGCGGGAGTAGGTGTTATTCTTAACGAGCAGTACTTC. This gives the protein CASSFSAGVGVILNEQYF.

The chain joins TRBV7-9 to TRBJ2-1; 8 bases agree with TRBD2. The junction had 0 bases not matched to a gene; V was cut back by 5 bases and J by 6 bases. Looked up from germline, CDR1 is SEHNR and CDR2 is FQNEAQ (reference sequence). CDR3 length: 12 amino acids. DNA for the CDR3: TGTGCCAGCAGCCGGGAGGGCAATGAGCAGTTCTTC. Encoded protein: CASSREGNEQFF.

V usage is TRBV6-5 and J usage is TRBJ2-7; no clear D gene. Germline V gene lookup returns CDR1 MNHEY and CDR2 SVGAGI. This CDR3 region has 15 residues. V was trimmed by 3 bases and J by 4 bases, leaving 16 bases between them. CDR3 in DNA: TGTGCCAGCAGTTATAATCGGGTTTCGTCTTACGAGCAGTACTTC. The encoded protein is CASSYNRVSSYEQYF.

This clonotype was seen only a few times. This chain links TRBV28 with TRBJ2-2; TRBD1 aligns across 7 bases. From germline, CDR1 is MDHEN and CDR2 SYDVKM. The CDR3 runs to 17 residues. The V segment lost 0 bases and the J segment 1 base; nucleotides outside the gene matches: 5. CDR3 coding DNA: TGTGCCAGCAGTTTATGGTCGACAGGGAGGAACACCGGGGAGCTGTTTTTT. It yields the protein CASSLWSTGRNTGELFF.

This clonotype has only a few counts. The rearrangement links TRBV6-2 or TRBV6-3 to TRBJ2-7; tentative D call: TRBD2 (5 bases). Trimming left V 2 bases short and J 6 bases short, with 11 bases between. Germline V CDR1 and CDR2: MNHEY, SVGEGT. This CDR3 has 13 residues. CDR3 protein: CASSYRPGSEQYF. CDR3 coding DNA: TGTGCCAGCAGTTACCGTCCGGGGTCCGAGCAGTACTTC.

V usage is TRBV20-1 and J usage is TRBJ2-2; no clear D gene. The V gene's germline CDR1 is DFQATT and CDR2 SNEGSKA (reference sequence). The ends were cut back, 3 bases at V and 4 bases at J, with 15 bases in the middle. The CDR3 has 15 amino acids. The chain's CDR3 is CSASPSKMGTGELFF. The CDR3 coding sequence is TGCAGTGCTAGCCCCAGCAAGATGGGCACCGGGGAGCTGTTTTTT.

The chain has TRBV19 and TRBJ2-7; D is unclear. The CDR3 is 15 residues long. The ends were cut back, 3 bases at V and 0 bases at J, with 12 bases in the middle. Germline loops: CDR1 LNHDA, CDR2 SQIVND (reference sequence). Here the CDR3 DNA reads TGTGCCAGTAGTATCGGTCTCGCTAGCTCCTACGAGCAGTACTTC. Translation gives CASSIGLASSYEQYF. Full variable domain (rest looked up from reference TRBV19 and TRBJ2-7): DGGITQSPKYLFRKEGQNVTLSCEQNLNHDAMYWYRQDPGQGLRLIYYSQIVNDFQKGDIAEGYSVSREKKESFPLTVTSAQKNPTAFYLCASSIGLASSYEQYFGPGTRLTVT.

The chain carries TRBV10-1 and TRBJ1-5, with a tentative D call TRBD1 (5 bases). Germline V lookup: CDR1 WNHNN, CDR2 SYGVQD (reference sequence). The CDR3 is made up of 14 amino acids. The V gene lost 5 bases and the J gene lost 3 bases, with 11 bases spanning the gap. CDR3 region: CASSLDSFNQPQHF. CDR3 in DNA: TGCGCCAGCAGTTTAGACAGCTTCAATCAGCCCCAGCATTTT.

The J gene is TRBJ2-7, the V gene TRBV6-1, with 8 bases identical to TRBD2. The V gene end was trimmed by 7 bases and the J gene end by 4 bases; junction bases not matched to a gene: 9. The CDR3 is made up of 14 amino acids. CDR1 is MNHNS and CDR2 is SASEGT in the germline V gene. CDR3 protein: CASTDLAGTYEQYF. As DNA, the CDR3 is TGTGCCAGCACCGACCTAGCGGGCACATACGAGCAGTACTTC.